The present T cell receptor (beta chain) was sequenced within a study of tumor-infiltrating lymphocytes in primary liver carcinoma. General observations from the study: Among the pair types, tumor region pairs showed more overlap than tumor-adjacent and tumor-blood pairs.

Regarding this clonotype: Its antigen is not identified.

The researchers produced TCR beta cDNA from roughly 500 ng total RNA with a constant-region primer. It was through three nested multiplex PCR rounds of slightly modified ARM-PCR that TCR beta libraries arose. PCR rounds one and two used TRBV1-TRBV30 forward primers with a C-beta reverse primer for around 9 cycles each. Via MiXCR, TCRdb re-called the multiplex PCR reads, giving one row per CDR3 protein. Of under 200,000 distinct CDR3 sequences listed, almost 65% are singletons. Germline V lookup: CDR1 ENHRY, CDR2 SYGVKD. The CDR3 loop spans 18 amino acids. V lost 3 bases, J lost 3 bases, and 21 bases lay in between. RNA was extracted from whole blood without cell sorting, alongside germline DNA. Before the surgical procedure, roughly 4.3 milliliters of peripheral blood were collected.

The receptor was isolated from a woman aged 55-70 years with primary liver carcinoma and hepatitis B virus infection. The sample consisted of peripheral blood. This rearrangement joins TRBV10-3 to TRBJ2-1, with D perhaps TRBD1 or TRBD2 (5 bases each). The CDR3 sequence: CAISDMRARGPHYNEQFF. CDR3 nucleotide sequence: TGTGCCATCAGTGACATGAGGGCTAGGGGTCCCCACTACAATGAGCAGTTCTTC.